Listed here is a single T cell receptor beta chain. Its antigen remains unidentified. The data originate from a study of CD8 T cells in Susac syndrome. In the study overall: Patients with Susac syndrome were therapy-naive, on corticosteroids, or on intravenous immunoglobulin alone at the time that blood was drawn. Study outcomes and limitations: In total CD8+ repertoires, approximately 17 Susac-specific public clones were found, and four to six in CD8+ TEMRA repertoires.

An amount of RNA that ranged from roughly 0.5 to 1 ug was reverse transcribed with random hexamers. MiXCR was run by TCRdb on the immunoSEQ multiplex PCR reads, yielding one entry per CDR3 protein. The sample carries 84,000 or so distinct CDR3 sequences, approximately 96% recorded once. Trimming pared 1 base from V and 2 bases from J, leaving 8 bases between. The CDR3 is 14 residues long. Germline V gene data show CDR1 as MNHEY and CDR2 as SVGEGT. V gene TRBV6-2 or TRBV6-3 combines with J gene TRBJ1-1; D gene ambiguous. The sequencing input was CD8+ T cells from PBMCs. This clonotype was sampled from a human donor with Susac syndrome. CDR3 protein: CASSYYPGNTEAFF. The CDR3, as DNA: TGTGCCAGCAGTTACTATCCGGGCAACACTGAAGCTTTCTTT.